Following are 20 T cell receptor beta chains from one sample sequenced in a study of T cells in Graves' hyperthyroidism and ophthalmopathy. TCR beta CDR3 regions were amplified from RNA transcripts. HTBI primers drove first-round RT-PCR of the TCR CDR3. One entry per CDR3 protein, called by TCRdb with MiXCR from the multiplex PCR reads. The sample lists approximately 520,000 distinct CDR3 sequences; less than 25% were seen once. Material: blood. Receptors originate from a young man with Graves' hyperthyroidism.

The table lists this clonotype with many counts. The chain has TRBV4-2 and TRBJ1-1, with D hard to call. The CDR3 contains 14 residues. Trimming removed 4 bases from V and 3 bases from J, with 12 bases in between. The germline gives CDR1 LGHNA, CDR2 YNFKEQ. As DNA, the CDR3 is TGTGCCAGCAGCCTTGGACTGAGTCACACTGAAGCTTTCTTT. This codes for CASSLGLSHTEAFF.

The chain links TRBV7-6 to TRBJ2-5; maybe TRBD2 (7 bases). Germline CDR1 and CDR2: SGHVS and FNYEAQ. Trimming took off 0 bases at V and 4 bases at J, with 12 bases between the two ends. This CDR3 has 15 amino acids. The CDR3 DNA reads TGTGCCAGCAGCTTAGCTGGGGGGGCCGGAGAGACCCAGTACTTC. It translates to CASSLAGGAGETQYF.

This clonotype came up many times. V gene TRBV7-8 combines with J gene TRBJ2-7, with D possibly TRBD1 on 5 matching bases. Trimming pared 1 base from V and 0 bases from J, leaving 10 bases between. CDR1 is SGHVS and CDR2 is FQNEAQ in the germline V gene. This CDR3 is 15 amino acids long. Written as DNA, the CDR3 is TGTGCCAGCAGCTTAGTTGGGGCTAGCTCCTACGAGCAGTACTTC. Translation gives CASSLVGASSYEQYF.

This clonotype was detected ten times or more. The chain has TRBV6-1 and TRBJ2-5; 8 nucleotides align to TRBD2. Germline CDR1 and CDR2: MNHNS and SASEGT. The trim removed 0 bases at V and 10 bases at J, leaving 10 bases unmatched. The CDR3 contains 15 residues. CDR3 DNA sequence: TGTGCCAGCAGTGAAGCGGGCGGGGGGCCTGTTTACCAGTACTTC. This sequence encodes CASSEAGGGPVYQYF.

V usage is TRBV11-2 and J usage is TRBJ2-7; D is perhaps TRBD2 (5 bases). Looked up from germline, CDR1 is SGHAT and CDR2 is FQNNGV. Trimming left V 1 base short and J 7 bases short, with 11 bases between. This CDR3 spans 13 amino acids. CDR3 coding DNA: TGTGCCAGCAGCTTAGTGGCCCCGGGAGAGCAGTACTTC. Translated, it gives CASSLVAPGEQYF.

This clonotype was counted at least ten times. The chain is built from TRBV2 and TRBJ2-4; possible D gene TRBD2, 6 bases. The CDR3 is 17 amino acids. Germline V CDR1 and CDR2: SNHLY, FYNNEI. Trimming removed 3 bases from V and 0 bases from J, with 15 bases in between. CDR3 protein: CASSEDGGDLAKNIQYF. The CDR3 DNA follows: TGTGCCAGCAGTGAGGACGGCGGGGATCTAGCCAAAAACATTCAGTACTTC. The full variable domain, its missing parts supplied by reference TRBV2 and TRBJ2-4, is EPEVTQTPSHQVTQMGQEVILRCVPISNHLYFYWYRQILGQKVEFLVSFYNNEISEKSEIFDDQFSVERPDGSNFTLKIRSTKLEDSAMYFCASSEDGGDLAKNIQYFGAGTRLSVL.

This clonotype turned up a few times. This sequence joins TRBV2 and TRBJ2-1; no firm D call. The CDR3 has 13 amino acids. From germline, CDR1 is SNHLY and CDR2 FYNNEI. Trimming pared 6 bases from V and 7 bases from J, leaving 13 bases between. The CDR3 here is CASRNIGQNEQFF. The CDR3, as DNA: TGTGCCAGCAGAAACATAGGTCAAAATGAGCAGTTCTTC. Supplemented by reference TRBV2 and TRBJ2-1, the full variable domain reads EPEVTQTPSHQVTQMGQEVILRCVPISNHLYFYWYRQILGQKVEFLVSFYNNEISEKSEIFDDQFSVERPDGSNFTLKIRSTKLEDSAMYFCASRNIGQNEQFFGPGTRLTVL.

This clonotype was observed many times. The rearrangement uses TRBV2 and TRBJ2-7; D perhaps matches TRBD1 (6 bases). Trimming took off 1 base at V and 3 bases at J, with 13 bases between the two ends. Germline V gene sequence: CDR1 SNHLY, CDR2 FYNNEI. The CDR3 is made up of 15 amino acids. The CDR3 sequence: CASSEGSGDYYEQYF. The CDR3 DNA reads TGTGCCAGCAGTGAAGGGTCAGGGGATTACTACGAGCAGTACTTC.

Only a few counts were recorded for this clonotype. The chain links TRBV4-1 to TRBJ1-1; D is unclear. Looked up from germline, CDR1 is MGHRA and CDR2 is YSYEKL. The CDR3 consists of 14 residues. Trimming removed 5 bases at V and 2 bases at J, with 12 bases between. The CDR3 nucleotides are TGCGCCAGCAGCTGGCGACACTTCAACACTGAAGCTTTCTTT. It encodes CASSWRHFNTEAFF.

As to this clonotype: The junction does not match germline at one end; this may be a read error. V usage is TRBV7-7 and J usage is TRBJ2-2; 7 bases agree with TRBD2. The CDR3 is 16 residues long. Germline CDR1 reads SSHAT; CDR2 reads FNYEAQ (reference sequence). CDR3 amino acids: CASSPSSGENTGELFF. CDR3 DNA: TGTGCTAGCAGCCCGTCGAGCGGGGAGAACACCGGGGAGCTGTTTTTT.

This chain joins TRBV12-3 or TRBV12-4 and TRBJ1-2, with TRBD1 identical over 9 bases. After removal of 5 bases from V and 6 bases from J, the junction contained 7 bases not matched to a gene. The CDR3 consists of 14 residues. CDR3 DNA: TGTGCCAGCAGTGAAACAGGGGGCGACGATGGCTACACCTTC. It codes for CASSETGGDDGYTF.

V gene TRBV19 combines with J gene TRBJ1-2; D not resolved. The CDR3 has 14 residues. Between the trimmed V and J ends, which lost 2 bases and 4 bases, there was a span of 11 bases. Germline V gene lookup returns CDR1 LNHDA and CDR2 SQIVND (reference sequence). CDR3: CASSILAAPYGYTF. For the CDR3, the DNA is TGTGCCAGTAGTATATTGGCTGCACCCTATGGCTACACCTTC.

The V gene is TRBV6-2 or TRBV6-3, the J gene TRBJ1-2, with TRBD1 as a possible D gene (6 bases). Germline-derived CDR1 and CDR2 are MNHEY and SVGEGT. V was shortened by 0 bases and J by 5 bases, with 13 bases between the two germline ends. This CDR3 comprises 15 residues. The CDR3 nucleotides are TGTGCCAGCAGTTACTCGGACAGAAATCCTTATGGCTACACCTTC. Encoded protein: CASSYSDRNPYGYTF.

The J gene is TRBJ1-1, the V gene TRBV5-1; D is perhaps TRBD1 (6 bases). The V gene lost 4 bases and the J gene lost 0 bases, with 16 bases spanning the gap. The CDR3 contains 16 residues. The V gene's germline CDR1 is SGHRS and CDR2 YFSETQ. The CDR3 spells CASSPAAQGLNTEAFF. The CDR3 DNA follows: TGCGCCAGCAGCCCCGCCGCCCAGGGGCTGAACACTGAAGCTTTCTTT.

In its sample, this clonotype was seen a few times. This clone may be a read error of a much larger clone one base away. The chain has TRBV2 and TRBJ1-1; D unclear. The CDR3 sequence is 12 residues long. The V gene lost 11 bases and the J gene lost 6 bases, with 16 bases spanning the gap. Germline V lookup: CDR1 SNHLY, CDR2 FYNNEI. The chain's CDR3 is CACNLGHPEAFF. The DNA for the CDR3 is TGTGCCTGCAATCTCGGGCATCCTGAAGCTTTCTTT.

This clonotype was counted a few times. V usage is TRBV12-5 and J usage is TRBJ2-7; D is undetermined. Germline-derived CDR1 and CDR2 are LGHNT and FRNRAP. With 0 bases removed from V and 6 bases from J, the gap between germline ends came to 6 bases. The CDR3 is 12 residues long. The CDR3 here is CASGLVRAEQYF. CDR3 nucleotides: TGTGCTAGTGGTTTGGTACGCGCCGAGCAGTACTTC.

This clonotype was seen many times. The V gene is TRBV11-2, the J gene TRBJ2-7, with D uncertain. This CDR3 spans 12 amino acids. CDR1 and CDR2 from the germline V gene are SGHAT and FQNNGV. V lost 2 bases, J lost 2 bases, and 4 bases lay in between. The CDR3 region is CASSLRAYEQYF. The DNA of the CDR3 is TGTGCCAGCAGCTTAAGAGCCTACGAGCAGTACTTC.

This clonotype appeared many times. The rearrangement links TRBV20-1 to TRBJ2-2; no firm D call. CDR3 length: 13 amino acids. V dropped 0 bases and J dropped 5 bases, with 7 bases sitting between them. CDR1 and CDR2 from the germline V gene are DFQATT and SNEGSKA (reference sequence). CDR3 coding DNA: TGCAGTGCTAGAGAAGTGAGGACCGGGGAGCTGTTTTTT. Translating gives CSAREVRTGELFF.

With respect to this clonotype: The junction does not match germline at one end; this may be a read error. J is TRBJ2-5 and V is TRBV20-1; tentative D call: TRBD1 (6 bases). Germline V gene data show CDR1 as DFQATT and CDR2 as SNEGSKA (reference sequence). CDR3 length equals 15 residues. CDR3 region: CSARGGDRRGETQYF. The CDR3 nucleotides read TGCAGTGCCAGAGGAGGCGACAGGCGTGGAGAGACCCAGTACTTC.

This chain links TRBV24-1 with TRBJ1-1, with D hard to call. The CDR3 covers 14 residues. Trimming left V 2 bases short and J 4 bases short, with 10 bases between. CDR1 and CDR2 from the germline V gene are KGHDR and SFDVKD. Here the CDR3 reads CATSDSRVVTEAFF. The CDR3 nucleotides are TGTGCCACCAGTGATTCGAGGGTAGTCACTGAAGCTTTCTTT.